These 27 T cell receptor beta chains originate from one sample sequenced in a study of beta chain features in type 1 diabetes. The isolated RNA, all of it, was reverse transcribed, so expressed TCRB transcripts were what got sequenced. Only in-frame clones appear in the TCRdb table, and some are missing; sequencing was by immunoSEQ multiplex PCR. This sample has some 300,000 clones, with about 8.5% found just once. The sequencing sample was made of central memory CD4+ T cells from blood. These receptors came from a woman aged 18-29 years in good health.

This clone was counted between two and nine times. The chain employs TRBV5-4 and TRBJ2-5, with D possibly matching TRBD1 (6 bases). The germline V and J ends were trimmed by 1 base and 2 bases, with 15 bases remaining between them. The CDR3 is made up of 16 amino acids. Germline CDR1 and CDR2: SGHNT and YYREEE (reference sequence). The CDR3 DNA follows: TGTGCCAGCAGCTTGATGGCCCCAGGGGAACAAGAGACCCAGTACTTC. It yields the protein CASSLMAPGEQETQYF.

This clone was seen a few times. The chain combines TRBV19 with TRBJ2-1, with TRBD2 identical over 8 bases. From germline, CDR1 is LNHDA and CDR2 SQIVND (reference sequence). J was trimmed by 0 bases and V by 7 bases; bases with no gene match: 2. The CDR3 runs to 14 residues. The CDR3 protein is CASKREISYNEQFF. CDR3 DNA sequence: TGTGCCAGTAAGCGGGAGATCTCCTACAATGAGCAGTTCTTC.

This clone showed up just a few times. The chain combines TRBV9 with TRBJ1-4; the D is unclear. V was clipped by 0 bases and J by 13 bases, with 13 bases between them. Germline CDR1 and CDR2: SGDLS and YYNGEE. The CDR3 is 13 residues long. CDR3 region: CASSVGTAKRLFF. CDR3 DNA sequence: TGTGCCAGCAGCGTAGGTACCGCTAAACGACTGTTTTTT. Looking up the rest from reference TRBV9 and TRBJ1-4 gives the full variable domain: DSGVTQTPKHLITATGQRVTLRCSPRSGDLSVYWYQQSLDQGLQFLIQYYNGEERAKGNILERFSAQQFPDLHSELNLSSLELGDSALYFCASSVGTAKRLFFGSGTQLSVL.

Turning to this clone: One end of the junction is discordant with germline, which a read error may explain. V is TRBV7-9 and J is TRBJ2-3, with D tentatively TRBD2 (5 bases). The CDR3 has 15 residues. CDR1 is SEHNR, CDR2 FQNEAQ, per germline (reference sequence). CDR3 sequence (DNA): TGTACCAGCAGCTTTAGGACTCCTAGCACAGATACGCAGTATTTT. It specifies CTSSFRTPSTDTQYF. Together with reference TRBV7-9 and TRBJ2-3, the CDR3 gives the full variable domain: DTGVSQNPRHKITKRGQNVTFRCDPISEHNRLYWYRQTLGQGPEFLTYFQNEAQLEKSRLLSDRFSAERPKGSFSTLEIQRTEQGDSAMYLCTSSFRTPSTDTQYFGPGTRLTVL.

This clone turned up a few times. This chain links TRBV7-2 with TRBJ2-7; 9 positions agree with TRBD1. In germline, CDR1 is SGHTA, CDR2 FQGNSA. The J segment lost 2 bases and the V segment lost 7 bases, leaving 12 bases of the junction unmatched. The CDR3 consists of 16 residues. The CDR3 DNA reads TGTGCCAGCACCCTAAGTGCCGGACAGGGGACCTACGAGCAGTACTTC. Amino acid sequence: CASTLSAGQGTYEQYF.

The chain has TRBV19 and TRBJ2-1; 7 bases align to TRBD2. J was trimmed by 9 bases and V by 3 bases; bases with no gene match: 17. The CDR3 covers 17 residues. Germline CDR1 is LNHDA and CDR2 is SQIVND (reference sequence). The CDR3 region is CASSIRLRGSLAGEQFF. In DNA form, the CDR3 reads TGTGCCAGTAGTATTCGGCTTCGCGGGAGCCTCGCCGGTGAGCAGTTCTTC.

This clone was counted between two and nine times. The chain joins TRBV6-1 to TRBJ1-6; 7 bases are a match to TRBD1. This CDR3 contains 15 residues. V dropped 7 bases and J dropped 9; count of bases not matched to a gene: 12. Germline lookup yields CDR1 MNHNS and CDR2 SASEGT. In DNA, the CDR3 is TGTGCCAGCACCAACGGACAGGTTAATGGTTCACCCCTCCACTTT. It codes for CASTNGQVNGSPLHF.

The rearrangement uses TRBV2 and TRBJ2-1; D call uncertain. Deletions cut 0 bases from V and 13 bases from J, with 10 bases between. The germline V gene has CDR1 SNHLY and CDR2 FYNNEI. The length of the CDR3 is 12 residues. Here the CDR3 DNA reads TGTGCCAGCAGTGAAGCGCTTGCACATCAGTTCTTC. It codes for CASSEALAHQFF.

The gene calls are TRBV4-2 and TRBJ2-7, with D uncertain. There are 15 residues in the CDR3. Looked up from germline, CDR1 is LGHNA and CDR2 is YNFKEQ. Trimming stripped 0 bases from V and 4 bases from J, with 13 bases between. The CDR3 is CASSQELVSEYEQYF. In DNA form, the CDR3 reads TGTGCCAGCAGCCAAGAACTGGTCTCGGAATACGAGCAGTACTTC.

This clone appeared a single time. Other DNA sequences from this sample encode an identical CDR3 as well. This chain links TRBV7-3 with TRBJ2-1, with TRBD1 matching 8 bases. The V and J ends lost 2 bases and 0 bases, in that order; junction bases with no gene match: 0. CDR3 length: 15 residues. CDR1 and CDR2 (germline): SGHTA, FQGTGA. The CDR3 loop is CASSLDRGSYNEQFF. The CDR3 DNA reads TGTGCCAGCAGCTTAGACAGGGGCTCCTACAATGAGCAGTTCTTC. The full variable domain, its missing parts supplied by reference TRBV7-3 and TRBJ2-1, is GAGVSQTPSNKVTEKGKYVELRCDPISGHTALYWYRQSLGQGPEFLIYFQGTGAADDSGLPNDRFFAVRPEGSVSTLKIQRTERGDSAVYLCASSLDRGSYNEQFFGPGTRLTVL.

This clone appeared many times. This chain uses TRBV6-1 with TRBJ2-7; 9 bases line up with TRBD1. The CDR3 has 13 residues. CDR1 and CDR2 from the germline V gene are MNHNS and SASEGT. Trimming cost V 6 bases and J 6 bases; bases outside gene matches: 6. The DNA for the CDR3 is TGTGCCAGCAGACTACAGGGGGCGAGCGAGCAGTACTTC. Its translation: CASRLQGASEQYF.

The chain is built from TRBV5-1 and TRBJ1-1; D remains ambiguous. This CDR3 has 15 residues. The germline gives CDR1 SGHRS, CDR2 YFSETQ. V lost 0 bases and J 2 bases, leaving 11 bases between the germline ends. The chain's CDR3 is CASSLGPEGNTEAFF. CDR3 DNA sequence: TGCGCCAGCAGCTTGGGCCCCGAAGGCAACACTGAAGCTTTCTTT.

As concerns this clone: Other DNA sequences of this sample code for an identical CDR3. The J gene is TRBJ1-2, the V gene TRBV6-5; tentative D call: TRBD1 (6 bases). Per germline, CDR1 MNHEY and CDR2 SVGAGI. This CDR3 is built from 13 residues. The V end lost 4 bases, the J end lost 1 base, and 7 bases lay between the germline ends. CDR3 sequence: CASSLDSNYGYTF. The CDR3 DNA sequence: TGTGCCAGCAGTTTGGACAGTAACTATGGCTACACCTTC.

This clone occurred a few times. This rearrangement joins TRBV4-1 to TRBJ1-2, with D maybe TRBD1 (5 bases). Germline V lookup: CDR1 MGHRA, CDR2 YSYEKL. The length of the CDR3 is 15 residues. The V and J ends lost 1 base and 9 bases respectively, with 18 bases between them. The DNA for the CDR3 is TGCGCCAGCAGCCAAGTGGGTACCCGCAGGGAAAGCTACACCTTC. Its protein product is CASSQVGTRRESYTF.

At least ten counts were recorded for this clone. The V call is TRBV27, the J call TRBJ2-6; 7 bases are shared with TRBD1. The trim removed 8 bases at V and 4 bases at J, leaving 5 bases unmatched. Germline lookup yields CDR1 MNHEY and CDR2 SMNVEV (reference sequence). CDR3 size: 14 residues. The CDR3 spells CASADRAGANVLTF. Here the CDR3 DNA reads TGTGCCAGCGCTGACAGGGCCGGGGCCAACGTCCTGACTTTC.

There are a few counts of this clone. Here the CDR3 reads CASSFRAREAFF. In DNA form, the CDR3 reads TGTGCCAGCAGCTTTCGGGCGAGAGAAGCTTTCTTT. V and J are TRBV7-2 and TRBJ1-1, with unresolved D. The V end lost 3 bases, the J end lost 8 bases, and 10 bases lay between the germline ends. Germline V gene sequence: CDR1 SGHTA, CDR2 FQGNSA. The CDR3 spans 12 residues.

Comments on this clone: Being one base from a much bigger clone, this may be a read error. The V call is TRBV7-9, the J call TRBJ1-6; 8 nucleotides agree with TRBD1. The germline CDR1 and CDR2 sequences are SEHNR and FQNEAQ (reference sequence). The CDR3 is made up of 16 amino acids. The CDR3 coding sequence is TGCGCCAGCGGCCAAGATCAACAGGGGGAGCGTTCACCCCTCCACTTT. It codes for CASGQDQQGERSPLHF.

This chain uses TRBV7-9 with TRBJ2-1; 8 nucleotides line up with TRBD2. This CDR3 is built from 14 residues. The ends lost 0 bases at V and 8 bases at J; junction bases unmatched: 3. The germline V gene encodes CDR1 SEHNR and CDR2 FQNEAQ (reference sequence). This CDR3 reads CASSLAGLVHEQFF. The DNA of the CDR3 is TGTGCCAGCAGCTTAGCGGGACTAGTACATGAGCAGTTCTTC.

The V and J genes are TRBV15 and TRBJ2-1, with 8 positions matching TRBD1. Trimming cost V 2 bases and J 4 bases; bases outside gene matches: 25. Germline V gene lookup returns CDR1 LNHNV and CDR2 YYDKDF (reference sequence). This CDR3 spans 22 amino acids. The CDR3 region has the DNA TGTGCCACCAGCAGACCGCCTGGGGGCAGGGGGCCCAAATCCCCTAATTACAATGAGCAGTTCTTC. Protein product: CATSRPPGGRGPKSPNYNEQFF.

The CDR3 bases are TGTGCCAGCAGTTCTCGGGGGCGCGAAAACATTCAGTACTTC. Protein: CASSSRGRENIQYF. The rearrangement joins TRBV6-6 to TRBJ2-4; D may correspond to TRBD1 or TRBD2 (6 bases each). The germline CDR1 and CDR2 sequences are MNHNY and SVGAGI (reference sequence). This CDR3 has 14 residues. V was trimmed by 4 bases and J by 5 bases, leaving 12 bases between them.

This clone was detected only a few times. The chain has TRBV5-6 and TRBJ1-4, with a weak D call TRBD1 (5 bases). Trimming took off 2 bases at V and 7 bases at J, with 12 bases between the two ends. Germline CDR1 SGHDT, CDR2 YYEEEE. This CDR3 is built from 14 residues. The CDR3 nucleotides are TGTGCCAGCAGCTTTCGCCAGGGACCTGAAAAACTGTTTTTT. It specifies CASSFRQGPEKLFF. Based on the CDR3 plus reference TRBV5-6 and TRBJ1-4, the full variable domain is DAGVTQSPTHLIKTRGQQVTLRCSPKSGHDTVSWYQQALGQGPQFIFQYYEEEERQRGNFPDRFSGHQFPNYSSELNVNALLLGDSALYLCASSFRQGPEKLFFGSGTQLSVL.

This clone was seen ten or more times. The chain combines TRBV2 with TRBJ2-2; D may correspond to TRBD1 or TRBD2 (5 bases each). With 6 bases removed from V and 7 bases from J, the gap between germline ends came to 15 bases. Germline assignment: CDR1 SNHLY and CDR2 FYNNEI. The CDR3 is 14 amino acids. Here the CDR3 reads CASSFGTTGGELFF. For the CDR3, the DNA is TGTGCCAGCAGCTTCGGGACCACGGGCGGGGAGCTGTTTTTT.

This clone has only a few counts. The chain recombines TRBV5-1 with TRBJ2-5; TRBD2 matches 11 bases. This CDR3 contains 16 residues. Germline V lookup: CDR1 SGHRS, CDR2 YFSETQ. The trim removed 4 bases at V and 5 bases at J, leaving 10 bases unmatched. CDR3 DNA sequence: TGCGCCAGCAGCCCGGGGACTAGCGGACTAGGGGAGACCCAGTACTTC. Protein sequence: CASSPGTSGLGETQYF. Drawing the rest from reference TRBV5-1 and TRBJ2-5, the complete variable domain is KAGVTQTPRYLIKTRGQQVTLSCSPISGHRSVSWYQQTPGQGLQFLFEYFSETQRNKGNFPGRFSGRQFSNSRSEMNVSTLELGDSALYLCASSPGTSGLGETQYFGPGTRLLVL.

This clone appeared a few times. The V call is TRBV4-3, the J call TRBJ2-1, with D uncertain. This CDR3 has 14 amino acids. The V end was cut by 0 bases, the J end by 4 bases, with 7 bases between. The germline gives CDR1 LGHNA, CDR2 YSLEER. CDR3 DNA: TGCGCCAGCAGCCAAGATCTACTTTACAATGAGCAGTTCTTC. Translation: CASSQDLLYNEQFF.

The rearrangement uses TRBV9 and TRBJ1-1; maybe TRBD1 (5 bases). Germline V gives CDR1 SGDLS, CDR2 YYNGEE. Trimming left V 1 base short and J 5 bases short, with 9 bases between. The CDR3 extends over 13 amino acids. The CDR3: CASSVRDGTEAFF. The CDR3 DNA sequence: TGTGCCAGCAGCGTACGGGACGGTACTGAAGCTTTCTTT.

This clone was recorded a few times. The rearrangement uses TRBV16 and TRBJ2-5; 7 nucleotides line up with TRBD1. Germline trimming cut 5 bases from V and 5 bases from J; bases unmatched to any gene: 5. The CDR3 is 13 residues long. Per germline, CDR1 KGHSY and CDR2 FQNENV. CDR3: CASSKGARETQYF. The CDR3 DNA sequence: TGTGCCAGCAGCAAGGGGGCTCGGGAGACCCAGTACTTC.

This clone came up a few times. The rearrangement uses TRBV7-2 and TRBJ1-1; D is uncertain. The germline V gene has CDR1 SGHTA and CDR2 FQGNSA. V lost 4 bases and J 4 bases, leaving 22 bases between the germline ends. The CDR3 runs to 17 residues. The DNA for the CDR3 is TGTGCCAGCAGCTCTTCGTACCGAGTGAGGTCGGGCACTGAAGCTTTCTTT. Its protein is CASSSSYRVRSGTEAFF. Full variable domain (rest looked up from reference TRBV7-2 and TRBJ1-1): GAGVSQSPSNKVTEKGKDVELRCDPISGHTALYWYRQSLGQGLEFLIYFQGNSAPDKSGLPSDRFSAERTGGSVSTLTIQRTQQEDSAVYLCASSSSYRVRSGTEAFFGQGTRLTVV.